This T cell receptor (beta chain) was profiled in a study of identical twins. General observations from the study: Not following the same donors, the study drew its conclusions from cross-sectional statistical analysis.

TCRdb used MiXCR to reprocess the 5' RACE reads, holding one entry per CDR3 protein. Of hundreds of thousands of distinct CDR3 sequences in the sample, 21% were seen once. This clonotype was seen at least ten times. The antigen is undetermined. V shed 1 base and J shed 14 bases, with 12 bases lying between them. The CDR3 runs to 13 residues. Germline CDR1 reads LGHDT; CDR2 reads YNNKEL (reference sequence). Healthy Caucasians alone served as donors. These data are also associated with another study on T cells expressing NK-cell markers. That work states: The sequencing cohort of eight donors included seven HCMV-seropositive individuals and one seronegative individual. Several experiments added an anti-gamma-delta TCR antibody to sort only alpha-beta TCR T cells.

The sample was PBMCs. This TCR derives from a woman aged 18-30 years in good health. V is TRBV3-1 and J is TRBJ1-6; D is unresolved. CDR3 nucleotides: TGTGCCAGCAGCCAAGGCGAGGTCATCACCCTCCACTTT. It yields the protein CASSQGEVITLHF.